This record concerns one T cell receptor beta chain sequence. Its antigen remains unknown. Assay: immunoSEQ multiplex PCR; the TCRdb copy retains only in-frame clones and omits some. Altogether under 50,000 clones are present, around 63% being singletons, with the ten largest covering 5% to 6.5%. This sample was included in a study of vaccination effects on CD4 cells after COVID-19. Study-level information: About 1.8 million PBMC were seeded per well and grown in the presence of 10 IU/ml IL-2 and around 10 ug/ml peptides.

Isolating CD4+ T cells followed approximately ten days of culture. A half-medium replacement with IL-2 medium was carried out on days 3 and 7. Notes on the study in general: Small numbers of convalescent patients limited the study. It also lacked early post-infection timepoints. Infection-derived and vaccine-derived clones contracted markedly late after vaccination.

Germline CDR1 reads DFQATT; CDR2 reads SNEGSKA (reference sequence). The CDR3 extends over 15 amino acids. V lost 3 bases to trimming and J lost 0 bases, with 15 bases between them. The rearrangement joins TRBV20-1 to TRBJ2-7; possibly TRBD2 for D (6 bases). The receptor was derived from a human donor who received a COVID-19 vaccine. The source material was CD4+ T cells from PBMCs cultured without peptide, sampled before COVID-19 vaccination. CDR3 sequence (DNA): TGCAGTGCTAGTTTTGGACTAAAGAGCTCCTACGAGCAGTACTTC. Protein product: CSASFGLKSSYEQYF.